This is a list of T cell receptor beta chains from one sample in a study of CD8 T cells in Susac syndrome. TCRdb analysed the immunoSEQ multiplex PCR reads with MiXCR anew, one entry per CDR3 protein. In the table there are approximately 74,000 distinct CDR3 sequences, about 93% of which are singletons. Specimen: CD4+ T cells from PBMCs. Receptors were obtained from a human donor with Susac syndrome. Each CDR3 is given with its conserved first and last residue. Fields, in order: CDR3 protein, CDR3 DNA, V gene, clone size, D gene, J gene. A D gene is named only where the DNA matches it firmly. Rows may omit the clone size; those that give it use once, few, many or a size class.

cdr3_aa: CASSVLTPGTDTQYF
cdr3_nt: TGTGCCAGCAGCGTTCTTACTCCTGGCACAGATACGCAGTATTTT
v_call: TRBV9
clone_size: .
d_call: .
j_call: TRBJ2-3

cdr3_aa: CASRWTGITDTQYF
cdr3_nt: TGTGCCAGCAGGTGGACAGGGATCACAGATACGCAGTATTTT
v_call: TRBV2
clone_size: once
d_call: TRBD1
j_call: TRBJ2-3

cdr3_aa: CASSLASGLNTEAFF
cdr3_nt: TGTGCCAGCAGCTTAGCGTCGGGACTAAACACTGAAGCTTTCTTT
v_call: TRBV7-9
clone_size: .
d_call: .
j_call: TRBJ1-1

cdr3_aa: CASSMTGGYEQYF
cdr3_nt: TGTGCCAGCAGTATGACAGGGGGCTACGAGCAGTACTTC
v_call: TRBV12-3/TRBV12-4
clone_size: .
d_call: TRBD1
j_call: TRBJ2-7

cdr3_aa: CSASQGRSTDTQYF
cdr3_nt: TGCAGCGCCTCCCAGGGACGTTCCACAGATACGCAGTATTTT
v_call: TRBV29-1
clone_size: .
d_call: .
j_call: TRBJ2-3

cdr3_aa: CASSGWTATSGANVLTF
cdr3_nt: TGTGCCAGCAGTGGTTGGACAGCAACCTCTGGGGCCAACGTCCTGACTTTC
v_call: TRBV3-1
clone_size: .
d_call: .
j_call: TRBJ2-6

cdr3_aa: CASSLLAGVSDTQYF
cdr3_nt: TGTGCCAGCAGCTTACTAGCGGGAGTCTCAGATACGCAGTATTTT
v_call: TRBV7-2
clone_size: .
d_call: TRBD2
j_call: TRBJ2-3

cdr3_aa: CASSSLGGRNNEQFF
cdr3_nt: TGTGCCAGCAGCTCACTCGGCGGGAGGAACAATGAGCAGTTCTTC
v_call: TRBV7-9
clone_size: .
d_call: TRBD2
j_call: TRBJ2-1

cdr3_aa: CSVGGSTEAFF
cdr3_nt: TGCAGCGTTGGGGGGAGCACTGAAGCTTTCTTT
v_call: TRBV29-1
clone_size: .
d_call: .
j_call: TRBJ1-1

cdr3_aa: CASSPGGMDTGELFF
cdr3_nt: TGTGCCAGCAGCCCAGGGGGGATGGACACAGGGGAGCTGTTTTTT
v_call: TRBV7-3
clone_size: .
d_call: .
j_call: TRBJ2-2

cdr3_aa: CSVVEGNQPQHF
cdr3_nt: TGCAGCGTTGTTGAGGGAAACCAGCCCCAGCATTTT
v_call: TRBV29-1
clone_size: .
d_call: .
j_call: TRBJ1-5

cdr3_aa: CASLRRSGETQYF
cdr3_nt: TGTGCCAGCCTGAGGAGATCAGGAGAGACCCAGTACTTC
v_call: TRBV12-3/TRBV12-4
clone_size: .
d_call: .
j_call: TRBJ2-5

cdr3_aa: CASRAREGSTDTQYF
cdr3_nt: TGTGCCAGCAGGGCCCGGGAGGGGTCCACAGATACGCAGTATTTT
v_call: TRBV6-5
clone_size: .
d_call: TRBD2
j_call: TRBJ2-3

cdr3_aa: CATSDHSGTGAIEQFF
cdr3_nt: TGTGCCACCAGTGATCACTCGGGGACAGGGGCTATTGAGCAGTTCTTC
v_call: TRBV24-1
clone_size: .
d_call: TRBD1
j_call: TRBJ2-1

cdr3_aa: CASSRTGNSYEQYF
cdr3_nt: TGTGCCAGTAGTAGGACAGGGAACTCCTACGAGCAGTACTTC
v_call: TRBV19
clone_size: .
d_call: TRBD1
j_call: TRBJ2-7

cdr3_aa: CATYKRDSSYEQYF
cdr3_nt: TGTGCCACATATAAAAGGGACAGCTCCTACGAGCAGTACTTC
v_call: TRBV5-6
clone_size: .
d_call: TRBD1
j_call: TRBJ2-7

cdr3_aa: CASSSTSSSYEQYF
cdr3_nt: TGTGCCAGCAGTTCGACATCTTCCTCCTACGAGCAGTACTTC
v_call: TRBV27
clone_size: once
d_call: .
j_call: TRBJ2-7

cdr3_aa: CASSQDLRTGTPYNEQFF
cdr3_nt: TGTGCCAGCAGCCAAGACCTCCGGACAGGCACACCTTACAATGAGCAGTTCTTC
v_call: TRBV14
clone_size: .
d_call: TRBD1
j_call: TRBJ2-1

cdr3_aa: CASSWDRVNTEAFF
cdr3_nt: TGTGCCAGCAGCTGGGACAGGGTCAACACTGAAGCTTTCTTT
v_call: TRBV5-6
clone_size: once
d_call: TRBD1
j_call: TRBJ1-1

cdr3_aa: CASSYLPGQGGSGYTF
cdr3_nt: TGTGCCAGCAGCTACCTTCCGGGACAGGGGGGGTCCGGCTACACCTTC
v_call: TRBV7-2
clone_size: .
d_call: TRBD1
j_call: TRBJ1-2

cdr3_aa: CASSISRTSGGALEQYF
cdr3_nt: TGTGCCAGTAGTATTTCCCGAACTAGCGGGGGGGCGTTGGAGCAGTACTTC
v_call: TRBV19
clone_size: .
d_call: TRBD2
j_call: TRBJ2-7

cdr3_aa: CASSQDRVGFPYEQYF
cdr3_nt: TGCGCCAGCAGCCAAGATCGAGTCGGGTTCCCCTACGAGCAGTACTTC
v_call: TRBV4-1
clone_size: once
d_call: .
j_call: TRBJ2-7

cdr3_aa: CATSRSGWSSSYNEQFF
cdr3_nt: TGTGCCACCAGCAGGTCCGGGTGGTCGAGTTCCTACAATGAGCAGTTCTTC
v_call: TRBV15
clone_size: once
d_call: .
j_call: TRBJ2-1

cdr3_aa: CASSFDHAKYEQYF
cdr3_nt: TGTGCCAGCAGCTTCGACCATGCTAAGTACGAGCAGTACTTC
v_call: TRBV7-2
clone_size: .
d_call: .
j_call: TRBJ2-7

cdr3_aa: CASSLNSGGFTDTQYF
cdr3_nt: TGTGCCAGCAGTTTGAATAGCGGGGGCTTCACAGATACGCAGTATTTT
v_call: TRBV12-3/TRBV12-4
clone_size: .
d_call: TRBD2
j_call: TRBJ2-3

cdr3_aa: CASRRQETGELFF
cdr3_nt: TGTGCCAGCAGGAGGCAAGAGACCGGGGAGCTGTTTTTT
v_call: TRBV12-3/TRBV12-4
clone_size: .
d_call: .
j_call: TRBJ2-2

cdr3_aa: CASSLLQGAGYEQYF
cdr3_nt: TGTGCCAGCAGCCTTCTACAGGGGGCCGGATACGAGCAGTACTTC
v_call: TRBV11-1
clone_size: .
d_call: TRBD1
j_call: TRBJ2-7

cdr3_aa: CASSLNGGGWRNEQFF
cdr3_nt: TGTGCCAGCAGCTTAAATGGGGGCGGTTGGCGCAATGAGCAGTTCTTC
v_call: TRBV7-3
clone_size: .
d_call: .
j_call: TRBJ2-1